These 17 T cell receptor beta chains originate from one sample sequenced in a study of shared clonotypes between healthy human individuals. The naive CD8 population came from CD45RO-negative cells selected for CCR7, without terminally differentiated effector memory CD45RA+ cells. Clones were sequenced by immunoSEQ multiplex PCR, and TCRdb holds only the in-frame ones, with some missing. The profile shows millions of clones, less than 95% of them singletons. The specimen sequenced was naive CD8+ T cells sorted from blood. The origin of the receptors is a man between 18 and 29 years old in good health.

For this clone: A much larger clone lies one base from this, so it may be a read error. The sample has other DNA sequences that encode this CDR3 too. The rearrangement links TRBV11-2 to TRBJ2-7; D gene uncertain. CDR3 length equals 11 residues. Trimming pared 5 bases from V and 0 bases from J, leaving 2 bases between. The germline V gene encodes CDR1 SGHAT and CDR2 FQNNGV. As DNA, the CDR3 is TGTGCCAGCAGCGTCTCCTACGAGCAGTACTTC. Protein sequence: CASSVSYEQYF.

In regard to this clone: The sample contains more than one DNA sequence encoding this CDR3. The rearrangement uses TRBV4-1 and TRBJ2-1; D gene ambiguous. Germline V lookup: CDR1 MGHRA, CDR2 YSYEKL. This CDR3 spans 14 amino acids. V was pared by 0 bases and J by 0 bases, with 3 bases between. This CDR3 is CASSQDSSYNEQFF. The CDR3 DNA reads TGCGCCAGCAGCCAAGACAGCTCCTACAATGAGCAGTTCTTC.

This chain links TRBV9 with TRBJ2-5; the D gene could be TRBD1 or TRBD2 (5 bases each). From germline, CDR1 is SGDLS and CDR2 YYNGEE. CDR3 size: 15 residues. Between the trimmed V and J ends, which lost 4 bases and 0 bases, there was a span of 13 bases. In DNA form, the CDR3 reads TGTGCCAGCAGCTCCACCGGGGCCAACCAAGAGACCCAGTACTTC. The encoded protein is CASSSTGANQETQYF.

This chain links TRBV2 with TRBJ1-2; unclear D gene. From germline, CDR1 is SNHLY and CDR2 FYNNEI. This CDR3 has 14 residues. V was pared by 0 bases and J by 8 bases, with 13 bases between. CDR3 in DNA: TGTGCCAGCAGTGAAGCAGGTGAAGGGCAAGGCTACACCTTC. Encoded protein: CASSEAGEGQGYTF.

The CDR3 is CASSLGSGDGYTF. The DNA for the CDR3 is TGTGCCAGCAGCTTAGGGTCAGGGGATGGCTACACCTTC. This sequence joins TRBV7-9 and TRBJ1-2; D perhaps matches TRBD1 (6 bases). This CDR3 has 13 residues. Trimming removed 1 base from V and 6 bases from J, with 9 bases in between. Germline V gives CDR1 SEHNR, CDR2 FQNEAQ (reference sequence).

The CDR3 sequence: CASSQEAGTYQETQYF. The CDR3 DNA is TGCGCCAGCAGCCAAGAGGCAGGGACCTACCAAGAGACCCAGTACTTC. This rearrangement joins TRBV4-1 to TRBJ2-5; either TRBD1 or TRBD2 may supply D (5 bases each). V was shortened by 0 bases and J by 0 bases, with 11 bases between the two germline ends. CDR3 length equals 16 residues. Looked up from germline, CDR1 is MGHRA and CDR2 is YSYEKL.

This sequence joins TRBV7-9 and TRBJ2-7; possibly TRBD1 or TRBD2 for D (7 bases each). With 1 base removed from V and 5 bases from J, the gap between germline ends came to 15 bases. Germline CDR1 and CDR2: SEHNR and FQNEAQ (reference sequence). The CDR3 is 15 amino acids. Written as DNA, the CDR3 is TGTGCCAGCAGCTTAGTTGGGTCAGGGGGGGACGAGCAGTACTTC. It codes for CASSLVGSGGDEQYF.

The chain employs TRBV27 and TRBJ2-7; D gene unclear. Trimming removed 8 bases at V and 1 base at J, with 12 bases between. The CDR3 is 13 residues long. Germline V gene sequence: CDR1 MNHEY, CDR2 SMNVEV (reference sequence). CDR3 region: CASGKGPSYEQYF. For the CDR3, the DNA is TGTGCCAGCGGGAAAGGGCCGTCCTACGAGCAGTACTTC.

The chain uses TRBV4-1 and TRBJ2-7; tentatively, D is TRBD2 (6 bases). Trimming stripped 3 bases from V and 4 bases from J, with 13 bases between. Germline V gene lookup returns CDR1 MGHRA and CDR2 YSYEKL. This CDR3 contains 14 residues. The CDR3 DNA sequence: TGCGCCAGCAGCCAGGAGGGGTTCAGGTACGAGCAGTACTTC. It codes for CASSQEGFRYEQYF.

This chain connects TRBV6-1 to TRBJ2-7; D uncertain. CDR1 and CDR2 (germline): MNHNS, SASEGT. V lost 2 bases and J lost 7, with 12 bases in between. The CDR3 is 13 amino acids. CDR3 protein: CASSELVLREQYF. CDR3 coding DNA: TGTGCCAGCAGTGAACTTGTACTAAGGGAGCAGTACTTC.

As concerns this clone: The sample contains more than one DNA sequence encoding this CDR3. V and J are TRBV5-4 and TRBJ1-2, with a possible D match to TRBD1 (5 bases). This CDR3 comprises 14 residues. The V gene lost 4 bases and the J gene lost 2 bases, with 12 bases spanning the gap. The V gene's germline CDR1 is SGHNT and CDR2 YYREEE (reference sequence). CDR3: CASSLVGGNYGYTF. Written as DNA, the CDR3 is TGTGCCAGCAGCCTGGTGGGGGGGAACTATGGCTACACCTTC.

V usage is TRBV10-3 and J usage is TRBJ2-3; 8 nucleotides line up with TRBD2. This CDR3 contains 14 residues. The ends lost 10 bases at V and 6 bases at J; junction bases unmatched: 12. Germline V gene lookup returns CDR1 ENHRY and CDR2 SYGVKD. The CDR3 coding sequence is TGTGCCAGCGCCCCCGGGGGCGGGAGGGATACGCAGTATTTT. Translated, it gives CASAPGGGRDTQYF.

The chain recombines TRBV4-1 with TRBJ1-5; D gene uncertain. The CDR3 length is 15 residues. Germline V gene data show CDR1 as MGHRA and CDR2 as YSYEKL. V gave up 2 bases and J gave up 0 bases, with 8 bases separating them. The CDR3 nucleotides read TGCGCCAGCAGCCAACTGGGGAATAGCAATCAGCCCCAGCATTTT. Translation gives CASSQLGNSNQPQHF.

The chain carries TRBV28 and TRBJ1-2; 12 bases match TRBD1. The germline CDR1 and CDR2 sequences are MDHEN and SYDVKM. This CDR3 contains 15 residues. V shed 6 bases and J 4 bases; nucleotides not matched to a gene: 6. The CDR3 here is CASSHGTGGTYGYTF. For the CDR3, the DNA is TGTGCCAGCAGCCATGGGACAGGGGGCACCTATGGCTACACCTTC.

The rearrangement joins TRBV21-1 to TRBJ2-5; the listed D gene, TRBD1, was not tested against the DNA. TRBV21-1 is a pseudogene locus. The CDR3 contains 15 residues. In DNA form, the CDR3 reads TGTGCCAGCAGCAAATTACAGGGGGCCGAAGAGACCCAGTACTTC. It codes for CASSKLQGAEETQYF.

The CDR3 nucleotides read TGTGCCAGCTCATTTACAGGGCCCAGGGACGAGCAGTACTTC. Translated, it gives CASSFTGPRDEQYF. The rearrangement joins TRBV18 to TRBJ2-7, with a possible D match to TRBD1 (6 bases). CDR1 and CDR2 (germline): KGHSH, LQKENI. Trimming removed 5 bases at V and 5 bases at J, with 16 bases between. The CDR3 extends over 14 amino acids.

The rearrangement links TRBV4-1 to TRBJ2-7; TRBD1 aligns across 11 bases. This CDR3 is built from 16 residues. Germline values: CDR1 MGHRA, CDR2 YSYEKL. With 2 bases clipped from V and 4 bases from J, the junction kept 7 bases outside the gene matches. The CDR3 loop reads CASSQNQGQGVYEQYF. CDR3 nucleotide sequence: TGCGCCAGCAGCCAAAACCAGGGACAGGGGGTTTACGAGCAGTACTTC.